The 19 T cell receptor beta chains in this list originate from one sample, sequenced in a study of shared clonotypes between healthy human individuals. In the naive CD8 group, cells lacked CD45RO and were positively selected for CCR7, so terminally differentiated effector memory CD45RA+ cells were left out. Some clones are missing from TCRdb's copy, which holds only in-frame ones; the method was immunoSEQ multiplex PCR. The data hold some 2,000,000 clones, with less than 95% observed a single time. What was sequenced was naive CD8+ T cells sorted from blood. The source of these receptors is a man in his late teens or twenties in good health.

This chain links TRBV13 with TRBJ1-2; D possibly corresponds to TRBD1 (5 bases). The CDR3 consists of 15 residues. The germline CDR1 and CDR2 sequences are PRHDT and FYEKMQ (reference sequence). The V end was cut by 4 bases, the J end by 4 bases, with 16 bases between. The DNA for the CDR3 is TGTGCCAGCAGCTCGGAGGCAGGGTTGGCCTATGGCTACACCTTC. The encoded protein is CASSSEAGLAYGYTF.

This chain links TRBV5-8 with TRBJ2-1, with D possibly TRBD2 on 5 matching bases. The V end was cut by 10 bases, the J end by 4 bases, with 15 bases between. This CDR3 comprises 13 residues. The V gene's germline CDR1 is SGHTS and CDR2 YDEGEE. DNA for the CDR3: TGTGCCGTAGGACTTAGTAAGTACAATGAGCAGTTCTTC. The encoded protein is CAVGLSKYNEQFF. The whole variable domain, filled in from reference TRBV5-8 and TRBJ2-1, reads EAGVTQSPTHLIKTRGQQATLRCSPISGHTSVYWYQQALGLGLQFLLWYDEGEERNRGNFPPRFSGRQFPNYSSELNVNALELEDSALYLCAVGLSKYNEQFFGPGTRLTVL.

The table lists this clone with a count of one. V and J are TRBV5-1 and TRBJ1-2; 7 bases are a match to TRBD1. V lost 5 bases, J lost 6 bases, and 4 bases stayed unmatched. This CDR3 has 12 amino acids. Germline V gene sequence: CDR1 SGHRS, CDR2 YFSETQ. This chain's CDR3 is CASSWDSDGYTF. The DNA of the CDR3 is TGCGCCAGCAGTTGGGACAGTGATGGCTACACCTTC.

This chain joins TRBV29-1 and TRBJ2-2, with 9 positions matching TRBD1. The V gene's germline CDR1 is SQVTM and CDR2 ANQGSEA. The CDR3 contains 21 residues. J lost 7 bases, V lost 7 bases, and 31 bases had no gene match. The CDR3 protein is CSALYPPGQGEVWEHGGELFF. The CDR3 bases are TGCAGCGCCCTTTACCCCCCGGGACAGGGAGAGGTATGGGAACATGGCGGGGAGCTGTTTTTT.

The chain couples TRBV19 to TRBJ2-3; no reliable D call. The V and J ends lost 5 bases and 5 bases respectively, with 20 bases between them. The CDR3 runs 16 residues. The germline CDR1 and CDR2 sequences are LNHDA and SQIVND (reference sequence). CDR3: CASSGVGRRFKDTQYF. Here the CDR3 DNA reads TGTGCCAGTAGTGGGGTAGGCAGGAGATTCAAAGATACGCAGTATTTT.

This clone has a single count. V gene TRBV10-1 combines with J gene TRBJ2-7; the D gene is possibly TRBD2 (6 bases). Germline V lookup: CDR1 WNHNN, CDR2 SYGVQD (reference sequence). V gave up 3 bases and J gave up 7 bases, with 19 bases separating them. There are 15 residues in the CDR3. The CDR3: CASSDIRVQAGEQYF. CDR3 DNA sequence: TGCGCCAGCAGTGATATTCGTGTGCAGGCGGGGGAGCAGTACTTC.

The CDR3 DNA is TGTGCCAGCAGCCAAGAATACGGGACAGGGAACACTGAAGCTTTCTTT. Translation gives CASSQEYGTGNTEAFF. This chain joins TRBV14 and TRBJ1-1; 8 positions agree with TRBD1. This CDR3 is 16 amino acids long. From germline, CDR1 is SGHDN and CDR2 FVKESK. V trimming: 0 bases; J trimming: 1 base; junction bases outside the gene matches: 4.

The chain combines TRBV5-6 with TRBJ1-2, with 10 bases identical to TRBD1. Germline-derived CDR1 and CDR2 are SGHDT and YYEEEE. This CDR3 spans 18 amino acids. After removal of 0 bases from V and 6 bases from J, the junction contained 14 bases not matched to a gene. The CDR3 DNA is TGTGCCAGCAGCTTGGGACTGGGACAGGGGTTACCCGAGGATGGCTACACCTTC. Its translation: CASSLGLGQGLPEDGYTF.

V is TRBV25-1 and J is TRBJ1-2; 8 positions match TRBD1. This CDR3 has 18 amino acids. Germline-derived CDR1 and CDR2 are MGHDK and SYGVNS. J was trimmed by 0 bases and V by 4 bases; bases with no gene match: 13. Here the CDR3 reads CASSAAPGQAQANYGYTF. The CDR3 nucleotides are TGTGCCAGCAGTGCCGCCCCGGGACAGGCCCAAGCTAACTATGGCTACACCTTC.

The table lists this clone with a few counts. The chain joins TRBV18 to TRBJ1-1; TRBD1 agrees at 8 bases. V lost 5 bases to trimming and J lost 2 bases; unmatched junction nucleotides: 4. The CDR3 runs 14 residues. Germline CDR1 reads KGHSH; CDR2 reads LQKENI. The chain's CDR3 is CASSAQGGNTEAFF. CDR3 DNA sequence: TGTGCCAGCTCAGCACAGGGGGGAAACACTGAAGCTTTCTTT.

This chain uses TRBV19 with TRBJ2-1; tentatively, D is TRBD1 (6 bases). The CDR3 has 16 amino acids. Trimming cost V 1 base and J 8 bases, with 18 bases left between them. Germline values: CDR1 LNHDA, CDR2 SQIVND (reference sequence). CDR3 residues: CASSIAQTGLLYEQFF. The CDR3 bases are TGTGCCAGTAGTATAGCCCAGACAGGCCTCTTGTATGAGCAGTTCTTC. Combining the CDR3 with reference TRBV19 and TRBJ2-1 gives the whole variable domain DGGITQSPKYLFRKEGQNVTLSCEQNLNHDAMYWYRQDPGQGLRLIYYSQIVNDFQKGDIAEGYSVSREKKESFPLTVTSAQKNPTAFYLCASSIAQTGLLYEQFFGPGTRLTVL.

V gene TRBV5-8 combines with J gene TRBJ1-6; TRBD1 is a possible D gene (6 bases). Germline CDR1 and CDR2: SGHTS and YDEGEE. V lost 0 bases and J 8 bases, leaving 9 bases between the germline ends. The CDR3 runs to 14 residues. The CDR3 spells CASSLGGPDSPLHF. The CDR3 region has the DNA TGTGCCAGCAGCTTGGGGGGGCCCGATTCACCCCTCCACTTT.

As for this clone: Other DNA sequences in this specimen translate into the identical CDR3. This chain links TRBV15 with TRBJ2-7; D may correspond to TRBD1 or TRBD2 (5 bases each). CDR1 is LNHNV and CDR2 is YYDKDF in the germline V gene (reference sequence). The CDR3 has 13 residues. The V end was cut by 5 bases, the J end by 4 bases, with 12 bases between. CDR3 coding DNA: TGTGCCACCAGCGCAGGGAGAGGGTACGAGCAGTACTTC. It yields the protein CATSAGRGYEQYF.

This chain uses TRBV29-1 with TRBJ2-3; D might be TRBD2 (5 bases). Germline lookup yields CDR1 SQVTM and CDR2 ANQGSEA. The CDR3 consists of 14 residues. V lost 0 bases and J 4 bases, leaving 11 bases between the germline ends. CDR3 residues: CSVEDGIEADTQYF. The CDR3, as DNA: TGCAGCGTTGAAGACGGGATCGAGGCAGATACGCAGTATTTT.

The gene calls are TRBV18 and TRBJ1-2; D ambiguous. Trimming removed 0 bases at V and 3 bases at J, with 8 bases between. CDR3 length: 14 residues. The germline V gene encodes CDR1 KGHSH and CDR2 LQKENI. The CDR3 bases are TGTGCCAGCTCACCACCTGGGAGTTACTATGGCTACACCTTC. It is translated as CASSPPGSYYGYTF.

The chain has TRBV6-5 and TRBJ1-1; a weak D match, TRBD1 (6 bases). This CDR3 comprises 14 residues. The V end was cut by 4 bases, the J end by 4 bases, with 13 bases between. CDR1 and CDR2 from the germline V gene are MNHEY and SVGAGI. Written as DNA, the CDR3 is TGTGCCAGCAGTTCCATGGGGGCCGCCACTGAAGCTTTCTTT. It encodes CASSSMGAATEAFF.

V is TRBV29-1 and J is TRBJ2-5, with D tentatively TRBD2 (5 bases). The J call could be wrong; TRBJ2-7 is a better fit for the DNA end. The CDR3 consists of 13 residues. Germline V gene sequence: CDR1 SQVTM, CDR2 ANQGSEA. CDR3: CSVEDGEEYEQYF. The CDR3 nucleotides are TGCAGCGTTGAAGACGGGGAAGAGTACGAGCAGTACTTC.

This clone was observed a single time. The rearrangement links TRBV5-1 to TRBJ2-7; D may be TRBD1 (6 bases). The CDR3 has 14 residues. Germline assignment: CDR1 SGHRS and CDR2 YFSETQ. Trimming removed 3 bases from V and 0 bases from J, with 10 bases in between. CDR3 DNA sequence: TGCGCCAGCAGCTCTGACAGGAGCTCCTACGAGCAGTACTTC. Translating it yields CASSSDRSSYEQYF.

This clone showed up just once. The rearrangement uses TRBV13 and TRBJ1-1; no clear D. The V gene's germline CDR1 is PRHDT and CDR2 FYEKMQ (reference sequence). The CDR3 sequence is 14 residues long. V was shortened by 3 bases and J by 1 base, with 9 bases between the two germline ends. The chain's CDR3 is CASSFGLSNTEAFF. DNA of the CDR3: TGTGCCAGCAGCTTTGGACTTTCGAACACTGAAGCTTTCTTT.